This T cell receptor (beta chain) was observed in a study of OX40 agonist ivuxolimab in advanced cancers. Study-level information: Ivuxolimab doses were 0.01, 0.1, 0.3, 1.5, 3 or 10 mg/kg every 2 weeks. Partial responses were achieved by three patients, of whom one had hepatocellular carcinoma and two had cutaneous melanoma.

Baseline was the first blood sampling point, followed by cycle 4 day 1 and cycle 7 day 1. Data came from immunoSEQ multiplex PCR; TCRdb stores just in-frame clones and leaves some out. In the table there are about 73,000 clones, about 88% of which are singletons. This CDR3 region has 15 residues. CDR1 is LNHDA, CDR2 SQIVND, per germline (reference sequence). V lost 6 bases to trimming and J lost 1 base; unmatched junction nucleotides: 8. This clone has a handful of counts. V and J are TRBV19 and TRBJ1-1; 7 nucleotides align to TRBD1. The receptor comes from an adult with an advanced solid tumor such as melanoma, head and neck, liver or kidney cancer. Sequenced here: CD4+ or CD8+ T cells sorted from blood, sampled in a trial of the OX40 agonist ivuxolimab. The DNA of the CDR3 is TGTGCCAGTAGGGGATTGGACAGGAGGAACACTGAAGCTTTCTTT. It is translated as CASRGLDRRNTEAFF.